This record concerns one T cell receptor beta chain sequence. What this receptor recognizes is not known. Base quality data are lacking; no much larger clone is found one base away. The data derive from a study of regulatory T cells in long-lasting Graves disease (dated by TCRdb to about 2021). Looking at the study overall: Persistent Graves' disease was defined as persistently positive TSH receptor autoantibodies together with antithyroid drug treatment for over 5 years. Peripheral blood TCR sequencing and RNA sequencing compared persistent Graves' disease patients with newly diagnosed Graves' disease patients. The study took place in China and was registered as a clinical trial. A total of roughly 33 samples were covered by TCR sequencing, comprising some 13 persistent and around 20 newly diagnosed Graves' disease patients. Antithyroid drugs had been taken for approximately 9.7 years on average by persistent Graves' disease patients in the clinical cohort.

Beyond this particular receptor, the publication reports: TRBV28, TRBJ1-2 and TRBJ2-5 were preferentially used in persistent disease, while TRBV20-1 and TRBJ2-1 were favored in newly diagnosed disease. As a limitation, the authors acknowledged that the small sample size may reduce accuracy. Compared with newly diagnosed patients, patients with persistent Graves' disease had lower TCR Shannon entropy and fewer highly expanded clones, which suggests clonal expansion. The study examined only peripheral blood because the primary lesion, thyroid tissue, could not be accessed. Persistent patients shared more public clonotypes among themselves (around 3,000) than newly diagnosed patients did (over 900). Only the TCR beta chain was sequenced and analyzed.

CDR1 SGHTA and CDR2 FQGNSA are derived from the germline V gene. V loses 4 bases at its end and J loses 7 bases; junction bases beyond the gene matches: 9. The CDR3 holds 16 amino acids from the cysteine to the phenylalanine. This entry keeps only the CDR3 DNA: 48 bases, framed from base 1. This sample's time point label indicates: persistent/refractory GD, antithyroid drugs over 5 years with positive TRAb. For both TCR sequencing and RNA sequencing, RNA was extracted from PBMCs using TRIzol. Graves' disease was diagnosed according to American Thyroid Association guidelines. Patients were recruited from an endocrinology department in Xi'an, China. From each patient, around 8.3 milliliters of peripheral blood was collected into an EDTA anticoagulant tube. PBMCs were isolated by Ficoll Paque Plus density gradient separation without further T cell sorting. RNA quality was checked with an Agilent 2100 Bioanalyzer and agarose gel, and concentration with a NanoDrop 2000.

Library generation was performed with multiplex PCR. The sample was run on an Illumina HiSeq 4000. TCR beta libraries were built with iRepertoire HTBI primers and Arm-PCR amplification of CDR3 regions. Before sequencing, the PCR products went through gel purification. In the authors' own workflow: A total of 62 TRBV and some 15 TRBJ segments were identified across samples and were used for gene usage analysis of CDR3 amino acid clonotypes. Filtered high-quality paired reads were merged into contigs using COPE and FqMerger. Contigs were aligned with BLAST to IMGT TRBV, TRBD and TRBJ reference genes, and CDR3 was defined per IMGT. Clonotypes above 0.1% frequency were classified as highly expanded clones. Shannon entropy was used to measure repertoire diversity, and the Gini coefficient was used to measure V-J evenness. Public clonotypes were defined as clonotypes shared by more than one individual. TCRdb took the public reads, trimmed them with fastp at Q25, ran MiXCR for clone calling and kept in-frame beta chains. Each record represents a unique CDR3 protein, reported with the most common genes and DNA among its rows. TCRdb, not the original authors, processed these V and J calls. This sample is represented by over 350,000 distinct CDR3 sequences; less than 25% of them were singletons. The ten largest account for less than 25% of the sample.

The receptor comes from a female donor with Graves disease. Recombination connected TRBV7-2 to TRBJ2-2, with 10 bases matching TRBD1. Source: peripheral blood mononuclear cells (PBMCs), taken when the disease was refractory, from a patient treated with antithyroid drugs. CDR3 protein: CASSSGQGFLSGELFF. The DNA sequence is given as TGTGCCAGCAGCTCGGGACAGGGGTTTTTAAGCGGGGAGCTGTTTTTT.